This T cell receptor (beta chain) is from a study of Ad26.COV2.S vaccination and SARS-CoV-2 variants. General study points: Analyses that measured TCR breadth and depth may have underestimated total T cell responses.

As regards this clone: What it binds is unknown.

Repertoires were generated with immunoSEQ multiplex PCR, while TCRdb's copy carries only in-frame clones and drops some. The table lists about 400,000 clones, 80% to 90% of them singletons. Regarding treatment: about 20 received Ad26.COV2.S at low or high dose, single or two shots; about 5 received placebo; per-sample allocation not given. Material that was analyzed had been drawn on day 63 after the first vaccine or placebo injection. Cohort 1b enrolled adults aged 18-55 years in Boston. This receptor was obtained from a person aged 18-65 years who received the Ad26.COV2.S COVID-19 vaccine or a placebo. This specimen was peripheral blood, taken in a trial of Ad26.COV2.S vaccine versus placebo.

The CDR3 coding sequence is TGTGCCAGTAGTCCCCTTACTAACAGGGGTGGTTGGATGAACACTGAAGCTTTCTTT. Amino acid sequence: CASSPLTNRGGWMNTEAFF. The V gene is TRBV19, the J gene TRBJ1-1; 7 bases are a match to TRBD1. V lost 5 bases and J lost 0; bases outside the gene matches: 18. Germline V gene lookup returns CDR1 LNHDA and CDR2 SQIVND (reference sequence). This CDR3 spans 19 amino acids.